Given below is one T cell receptor (beta chain) in context. Germline-derived CDR1 and CDR2 are LGHNA and YNFKEQ. The junction had 11 bases not matched to a gene; V was cut back by 11 bases and J by 2 bases. The CDR3 has 15 amino acids. The sample is drawn from a study of blood T cell repertoires in COVID-19. Some clones are missing from TCRdb's copy, which holds only in-frame ones; the method was immunoSEQ multiplex PCR. This table holds 75,000 to 95,000 clones, about 85% found once. The TCR comes from a man in his fifties with acute or convalescent COVID-19. This rearrangement joins TRBV4-2 to TRBJ2-2, with 7 bases that match TRBD2. Sequences were obtained from peripheral blood. The CDR3 reads CAVAAGTGNTGELFF. CDR3 nucleotides: TGTGCCGTCGCAGCGGGGACTGGAAACACCGGGGAGCTGTTTTTT.